The rows below give T cell receptor beta chains drawn from one sample of a study of OX40 agonist ivuxolimab in advanced cancers. Sequencing used immunoSEQ multiplex PCR; TCRdb keeps in-frame clones, though not all of them. The sample has approximately 90,000 clones, roughly 90% seen once. The sample here was CD4+ or CD8+ T cells sorted from blood, taken in a trial of the OX40 agonist ivuxolimab. Receptor source: an adult with an advanced solid tumor such as melanoma, head and neck, liver or kidney cancer. CDR3s include the opening cysteine and the closing phenylalanine or tryptophan. A D gene is named only where the DNA matches it firmly. The listing skips clone size in some rows; elsewhere it reads once, few, many or a size class.

j_call: TRBJ2-7
d_call: NA
v_call: TRBV5-4
clone_size: NA
cdr3_aa: CASSLEGPYEQYF
cdr3_nt: TGTGCCAGCAGCTTGGAGGGGCCCTACGAGCAGTACTTC

j_call: TRBJ2-7
d_call: TRBD1
v_call: TRBV5-1
clone_size: once
cdr3_aa: CASSLSQGAFEQYF
cdr3_nt: TGCGCCAGCAGCTTGTCCCAGGGGGCGTTCGAGCAGTACTTC

j_call: TRBJ1-4
d_call: NA
v_call: TRBV10-3
clone_size: NA
cdr3_aa: CAIRNGHQADEKLFF
cdr3_nt: TGTGCCATCAGGAACGGACACCAAGCGGATGAAAAACTGTTTTTT

j_call: TRBJ2-5
d_call: TRBD2
v_call: TRBV7-9
clone_size: NA
cdr3_aa: CASSFLPHSLADETQYF
cdr3_nt: TGTGCCAGCAGCTTCCTTCCTCATTCCCTAGCGGATGAGACCCAGTACTTC

j_call: TRBJ2-1
d_call: NA
v_call: TRBV4-2
clone_size: NA
cdr3_aa: CASSQDGTWYNEQFF
cdr3_nt: TGTGCCAGCAGCCAGGACGGGACTTGGTACAATGAGCAGTTCTTC

j_call: TRBJ2-2
d_call: NA
v_call: TRBV13
clone_size: NA
cdr3_aa: CASSLSPGFRNTGELFF
cdr3_nt: TGTGCCAGCAGCTTAAGTCCGGGATTTCGCAACACCGGGGAGCTGTTTTTT

j_call: TRBJ2-2
d_call: NA
v_call: TRBV5-1
clone_size: NA
cdr3_aa: CASSGTAGVGTGELFF
cdr3_nt: TGCGCCAGCAGCGGGACAGCGGGAGTTGGGACCGGGGAGCTGTTTTTT

j_call: TRBJ1-3
d_call: NA
v_call: TRBV6-1
clone_size: NA
cdr3_aa: CASSERGSGNTIYF
cdr3_nt: TGTGCCAGCAGTGAACGGGGATCTGGAAACACCATATATTTT

j_call: TRBJ1-5
d_call: NA
v_call: TRBV6-1
clone_size: few
cdr3_aa: CASNEGGQPQHF
cdr3_nt: TGTGCCAGCAATGAGGGGGGTCAGCCCCAGCATTTT

j_call: TRBJ2-3
d_call: TRBD2
v_call: TRBV7-6
clone_size: NA
cdr3_aa: CASSQGLAGGGATDTQYF
cdr3_nt: TGTGCCAGCAGCCAGGGACTAGCGGGAGGTGGGGCCACAGATACGCAGTATTTT

j_call: TRBJ1-2
d_call: NA
v_call: TRBV28
clone_size: NA
cdr3_aa: CASSSTGEASVYGYTF
cdr3_nt: TGTGCCAGCAGTTCCACTGGGGAGGCTTCCGTCTATGGCTACACCTTC

j_call: TRBJ2-5
d_call: NA
v_call: TRBV2
clone_size: NA
cdr3_aa: CASSEFETQYF
cdr3_nt: TGTGCCAGCAGTGAGTTTGAGACCCAGTACTTC

j_call: TRBJ2-5
d_call: NA
v_call: TRBV19
clone_size: NA
cdr3_aa: CASSGSGRGTQYF
cdr3_nt: TGTGCCAGTAGTGGTTCGGGGCGGGGGACCCAGTACTTC

j_call: TRBJ2-1
d_call: NA
v_call: TRBV7-2
clone_size: NA
cdr3_aa: CASSLGASSYNEQFF
cdr3_nt: TGTGCCAGCAGCTTAGGCGCTAGCTCCTACAATGAGCAGTTCTTC

j_call: TRBJ1-3
d_call: NA
v_call: TRBV7-2
clone_size: NA
cdr3_aa: CASSSISGNTIYF
cdr3_nt: TGTGCCAGCAGCAGTATCTCTGGAAACACCATATATTTT

j_call: TRBJ2-3
d_call: TRBD2
v_call: TRBV4-2
clone_size: NA
cdr3_aa: CASSQEWLAGITDTQYF
cdr3_nt: TGTGCCAGCAGCCAAGAGTGGCTAGCGGGTATCACAGATACGCAGTATTTT

j_call: TRBJ2-2
d_call: NA
v_call: TRBV7-2
clone_size: NA
cdr3_aa: CASSPGLGVTGELFF
cdr3_nt: TGTGCCAGCAGCCCGGGGTTGGGGGTCACCGGGGAGCTGTTTTTT

j_call: TRBJ2-6
d_call: NA
v_call: TRBV18
clone_size: NA
cdr3_aa: CASSLGTSGANVLTF
cdr3_nt: TGTGCCAGCTCACTGGGGACCTCTGGGGCCAACGTCCTGACTTTC

j_call: TRBJ1-5
d_call: TRBD1
v_call: TRBV27
clone_size: NA
cdr3_aa: CASSPTRTGLLYSNQPQHF
cdr3_nt: TGTGCCAGCAGCCCGACCCGGACAGGGCTACTTTATAGCAATCAGCCCCAGCATTTT

j_call: TRBJ1-1
d_call: NA
v_call: TRBV7-1
clone_size: NA
cdr3_aa: CASSLMRREAFF
cdr3_nt: TGTGCCAGCAGCTTAATGCGGAGGGAAGCTTTCTTT

j_call: TRBJ2-6
d_call: TRBD1
v_call: TRBV11-2
clone_size: NA
cdr3_aa: CASSFRPGGSGANVLTF
cdr3_nt: TGTGCCAGCAGCTTCAGGCCAGGGGGCTCTGGGGCCAACGTCCTGACTTTC

j_call: TRBJ1-1
d_call: TRBD1
v_call: TRBV18
clone_size: few
cdr3_aa: CASSPRQGRDTEAFF
cdr3_nt: TGTGCCAGCTCACCCAGACAGGGTAGGGACACTGAAGCTTTCTTT

j_call: TRBJ2-1
d_call: TRBD2
v_call: TRBV7-9
clone_size: once
cdr3_aa: CASSPSGRAWSEQFF
cdr3_nt: TGTGCCAGCAGCCCTAGCGGGAGGGCCTGGAGTGAGCAGTTCTTC

j_call: TRBJ2-7
d_call: TRBD1
v_call: TRBV5-1
clone_size: NA
cdr3_aa: CASSLGDRAYEQYF
cdr3_nt: TGCGCCAGCAGCTTGGGGGACAGGGCCTACGAGCAGTACTTC

j_call: TRBJ2-7
d_call: TRBD2
v_call: TRBV9
clone_size: NA
cdr3_aa: CASSVAGGPLEQYF
cdr3_nt: TGTGCCAGCAGCGTCGCGGGAGGCCCCCTCGAGCAGTACTTC

j_call: TRBJ1-4
d_call: NA
v_call: TRBV9
clone_size: NA
cdr3_aa: CASSVGPIREKLFF
cdr3_nt: TGTGCCAGCAGCGTCGGGCCGATAAGGGAAAAACTGTTTTTT

j_call: TRBJ2-7
d_call: NA
v_call: TRBV5-4
clone_size: NA
cdr3_aa: CASSLELSSEQYF
cdr3_nt: TGTGCCAGCAGCTTGGAATTATCCTCCGAGCAGTACTTC

j_call: TRBJ2-7
d_call: NA
v_call: TRBV5-6
clone_size: NA
cdr3_aa: CASSRQGGNEQYF
cdr3_nt: TGTGCCAGCAGCCGCCAGGGTGGCAACGAGCAGTACTTC

j_call: TRBJ1-1
d_call: TRBD1
v_call: TRBV18
clone_size: NA
cdr3_aa: CASSPPVKGASLEAFF
cdr3_nt: TGTGCCAGCTCACCACCGGTGAAGGGGGCCTCCCTCGAAGCTTTCTTT

j_call: TRBJ2-7
d_call: TRBD2
v_call: TRBV10-3
clone_size: NA
cdr3_aa: CAISDVGTGGSYEQYF
cdr3_nt: TGTGCCATCAGTGATGTTGGAACGGGAGGCTCCTACGAGCAGTACTTC

j_call: TRBJ2-3
d_call: NA
v_call: TRBV5-4
clone_size: NA
cdr3_aa: CASSPAGQGVDTQYF
cdr3_nt: TGTGCCAGCAGCCCGGCGGGGCAGGGGGTAGATACGCAGTATTTT

j_call: TRBJ1-2
d_call: NA
v_call: TRBV29-1
clone_size: NA
cdr3_aa: CSAGQTGYTF
cdr3_nt: TGCAGCGCCGGACAGACTGGCTACACCTTC

j_call: TRBJ2-1
d_call: TRBD2
v_call: TRBV5-1
clone_size: NA
cdr3_aa: CASSSSGSSYNEQFF
cdr3_nt: TGCGCCAGCAGCTCCAGCGGGAGCTCCTACAATGAGCAGTTCTTC

j_call: TRBJ2-2
d_call: NA
v_call: TRBV28
clone_size: NA
cdr3_aa: CASTDPGPLNTGELFF
cdr3_nt: TGTGCCAGCACCGACCCGGGGCCCTTGAACACCGGGGAGCTGTTTTTT

j_call: TRBJ2-5
d_call: TRBD2
v_call: TRBV9
clone_size: NA
cdr3_aa: CASSVGSGEETQYF
cdr3_nt: TGTGCCAGCAGCGTCGGTAGCGGGGAAGAGACCCAGTACTTC

j_call: TRBJ1-2
d_call: TRBD1
v_call: TRBV25-1
clone_size: NA
cdr3_aa: CASRETGYNYGYTF
cdr3_nt: TGTGCCAGCAGAGAGACAGGGTATAATTATGGCTACACCTTC

j_call: TRBJ1-2
d_call: NA
v_call: TRBV28
clone_size: NA
cdr3_aa: CASRKTGSSYGYTF
cdr3_nt: TGTGCCAGCAGGAAAACAGGGTCGAGCTATGGCTACACCTTC

j_call: TRBJ1-2
d_call: NA
v_call: TRBV10-3
clone_size: NA
cdr3_aa: CAISVLGTVGYTF
cdr3_nt: TGTGCCATCAGTGTTCTGGGGACCGTTGGCTACACCTTC

j_call: TRBJ2-5
d_call: TRBD2
v_call: TRBV7-9
clone_size: NA
cdr3_aa: CASETGLAGYQETQYF
cdr3_nt: TGTGCCAGCGAAACCGGACTAGCGGGATACCAAGAGACCCAGTACTTC

j_call: TRBJ2-1
d_call: NA
v_call: TRBV6-5
clone_size: NA
cdr3_aa: CASSYSSPKYNEQFF
cdr3_nt: TGTGCCAGCAGTTACTCTTCCCCTAAATACAATGAGCAGTTCTTC

j_call: TRBJ1-2
d_call: NA
v_call: TRBV10-3
clone_size: NA
cdr3_aa: CAITNTGHGYTF
cdr3_nt: TGTGCCATCACAAACACGGGTCATGGCTACACCTTC

j_call: TRBJ1-2
d_call: NA
v_call: TRBV18
clone_size: NA
cdr3_aa: CASSPESGTYGYTF
cdr3_nt: TGTGCCAGCTCACCGGAATCAGGGACATATGGCTACACCTTC

j_call: TRBJ1-1
d_call: TRBD1
v_call: TRBV19
clone_size: NA
cdr3_aa: CASSAGTGGEVTEAFF
cdr3_nt: TGTGCCAGTAGTGCAGGGACAGGGGGCGAGGTCACTGAAGCTTTCTTT

j_call: TRBJ2-5
d_call: NA
v_call: TRBV5-1
clone_size: NA
cdr3_aa: CASSPAYPQETQYF
cdr3_nt: TGCGCCAGCAGCCCGGCGTACCCCCAAGAGACCCAGTACTTC

j_call: TRBJ2-7
d_call: TRBD1
v_call: TRBV6-1
clone_size: NA
cdr3_aa: CASIPSGTGAGEQYF
cdr3_nt: TGTGCCAGCATTCCCTCCGGGACAGGAGCCGGGGAGCAGTACTTC

j_call: TRBJ1-5
d_call: NA
v_call: TRBV5-8
clone_size: NA
cdr3_aa: CASSYPGQPQHF
cdr3_nt: TGTGCCAGCAGCTACCCAGGGCAGCCCCAGCATTTT

j_call: TRBJ2-5
d_call: TRBD1
v_call: TRBV7-9
clone_size: NA
cdr3_aa: CASSLWDRVSETQYF
cdr3_nt: TGTGCCAGCAGCTTATGGGACAGGGTATCGGAGACCCAGTACTTC

j_call: TRBJ2-2
d_call: NA
v_call: TRBV2
clone_size: NA
cdr3_aa: CASRGLFLSGELFF
cdr3_nt: TGTGCCAGCAGGGGACTTTTCTTATCCGGGGAGCTGTTTTTT

j_call: TRBJ1-4
d_call: NA
v_call: TRBV9
clone_size: NA
cdr3_aa: CASSVSSQGGEKLFF
cdr3_nt: TGTGCCAGCAGCGTATCCAGCCAGGGCGGTGAAAAACTGTTTTTT

j_call: TRBJ2-7
d_call: NA
v_call: TRBV7-2
clone_size: NA
cdr3_aa: CASSLRLEGYEQYF
cdr3_nt: TGTGCCAGCAGCTTGAGACTGGAGGGCTACGAGCAGTACTTC

j_call: TRBJ1-4
d_call: NA
v_call: TRBV6-1
clone_size: NA
cdr3_aa: CASRKPGSNEKLFF
cdr3_nt: TGTGCCAGCAGGAAGCCCGGGTCGAATGAAAAACTGTTTTTT

j_call: TRBJ2-7
d_call: NA
v_call: TRBV7-9
clone_size: few
cdr3_aa: CASSLAPIGGYEQYF
cdr3_nt: TGTGCCAGCAGCTTAGCGCCGATAGGTGGCTACGAGCAGTACTTC

j_call: TRBJ2-1
d_call: NA
v_call: TRBV9
clone_size: once
cdr3_aa: CASSVGVRAPDSYNEQFF
cdr3_nt: TGTGCCAGCAGCGTAGGTGTCCGGGCACCTGACTCCTACAATGAGCAGTTCTTC

j_call: TRBJ2-7
d_call: NA
v_call: TRBV7-2
clone_size: NA
cdr3_aa: CASSLSGQSSYEQYF
cdr3_nt: TGTGCCAGCAGCTTAAGCGGGCAAAGCTCCTACGAGCAGTACTTC

j_call: TRBJ2-1
d_call: NA
v_call: TRBV28
clone_size: NA
cdr3_aa: CASTSWSYEQFF
cdr3_nt: TGTGCCAGCACCTCGTGGTCTTATGAGCAGTTCTTC